Sequencing of this T cell receptor (beta chain) was carried out in a study of immune evolution from preneoplasia to lung adenocarcinoma. Regarding the study as a whole: Normal lung had highest clonality; later lesions appeared denser, more diverse.

TCRdb's copy holds only in-frame clones and misses some; the assay was immunoSEQ multiplex PCR. The repertoire holds approximately 7,400 clones, about three quarters seen once, with 6% to 7.5% in the top ten. Comments on this clone: Its cognate antigen is unknown.

The trim removed 4 bases at V and 8 bases at J, leaving 8 bases unmatched. This CDR3 region has 16 residues. In germline, CDR1 is SGHRS, CDR2 YFSETQ. Two lung cancer pathologists independently confirmed each histologic diagnosis. This TCR came from a person aged 70 to 79 with lung adenocarcinoma. Specimen: FFPE adjacent normal lung tissue. The J gene is TRBJ2-3, the V gene TRBV5-1; TRBD2 aligns across 15 bases. The CDR3 DNA follows: TGCGCCAGCAGCCCTGGACTAGCGGGGGGGCCGGGTACGCAGTATTTT. Protein product: CASSPGLAGGPGTQYF.